This T cell receptor beta chain was identified during a study of T-cell reconstitution after alpha-beta-depleted transplantation in children. Ten or more counts support this clonotype. Antigen specificity is unknown. Study outcomes and limitations: A year post-transplant, T-cell counts and diversity derived mostly from newly produced T cells. Two months or so post-transplant, alpha-beta T cells reportedly derived from several hundred expanded graft clones.

CDR1 and CDR2 from the germline V gene are DFQATT and SNEGSKA (reference sequence). The V end lost 0 bases, the J end lost 1 base, and 12 bases lay between the germline ends. This CDR3 is built from 16 residues. Library preparation (for TCRbeta) was performed with unique molecular identifiers. Each CDR3 protein gets one entry after TCRdb re-called the PCR reads with MiXCR. The data show 85,000 to 120,000 distinct CDR3 sequences, around 5.9% seen once. The sample was PBMCs, mostly from graft donor cells, taken 60 days after TCRalphabeta/CD19-depleted stem cell transplant. The J gene is TRBJ2-2, the V gene TRBV20-1; TRBD1 is a possible D gene (6 bases). This sequence originates from a female patient aged 2-10 years who had a stem cell transplant for Fanconi anemia, so the T cells may come from the graft donor. The DNA of the CDR3 is TGCAGTGCTAGAGATCCCGTAGGGGGGAACACCGGGGAGCTGTTTTTT. Translating it yields CSARDPVGGNTGELFF.